Listed below are T cell receptor beta chains from one sample, sequenced in a study of graft-versus-host responses after intestinal transplantation. This table comes from immunoSEQ multiplex PCR, and its TCRdb copy is limited to in-frame clones, with some not included. The sample has under 30,000 clones, more than 85% seen once. The specimen comprised PBMCs, sampled 18 days after transplant. These receptors were collected from a human patient who received an intestinal transplant, so some T cells may come from the graft donor. The CDR3 runs from the conserved cysteine through the conserved F or W.

>TRBV30|TRBJ1-5
CAWSGDLDQPQHF
>TRBV12-5|TRBJ1-1
CASGSQGGTEAFF
>TRBV2|TRBJ2-3
CASKSRVGDTQYF
>TRBV14|TRBJ1-5
CASSQDGWPQHF
>TRBV6-7|TRBJ1-1
CASRYPSRRPMNTEAFF
>TRBV14|TRBJ2-7
CASSRAGNYEQYF
>TRBV5-1|TRBJ1-1
CASSLSGAANTEAFF
>TRBV2|TRBJ1-2
CAGGGGGNYGYTF
>TRBV30|TRBJ2-7
CAWSVGFYEQYF
>TRBV5-4|-
CASSLDSGYSYEQYF
>TRBV10-2|TRBJ2-7
CASSRGGGEEQYF
>TRBV7-9|TRBJ1-5
CASSPDPHSNQPQHF
>TRBV6-1|TRBJ2-1
CASSEGAGGVGEQFF
>TRBV9|TRBJ2-5
CASSGGFGGTYQETQYF
>TRBV2|TRBJ2-5
CASRFWGSGVRGKQETQYF
>TRBV5-1|TRBJ1-2
CASRLTDISQGYTF
>TRBV7-9|TRBJ1-2
CASSEGVFDYGYTF
>TRBV7-9|TRBJ2-3
CASSLWGDTDTQYF